These T cell receptor beta chains were read from a single sample in a study of cytomegalovirus exposure and HLA in healthy donors. Assay used: immunoSEQ multiplex PCR; TCRdb lists only in-frame clones, some missing. Of roughly 120,000 clones in the sample, approximately 87% were seen once. Specimen: PBMCs. The receptors originated from a woman aged 25 to 45 in good health and CMV-seronegative. Each CDR3 is given with its conserved first and last residue. A D gene is named only where the DNA matches it firmly.

len	v_gene	d_gene	j_gene	CDR3aa	CDR3nt
15	TRBV7-2	.	TRBJ2-4	CASSPSGALKNIQYF	TGTGCCAGCAGCCCCTCAGGCGCCCTCAAAAACATTCAGTACTTC
15	TRBV7-2	.	TRBJ2-5	CASSLMGLDTETQYF	TGTGCCAGCAGCTTAATGGGCTTAGATACTGAGACCCAGTACTTC
15	TRBV5-1	.	TRBJ2-3	CASSPGTSSTDTQYF	TGCGCCAGCAGCCCTGGGACTTCTAGCACAGATACGCAGTATTTT
14	TRBV30	.	TRBJ1-4	CAWSVRGGSEKLFF	TGTGCCTGGAGTGTACGGGGGGGAAGCGAAAAACTGTTTTTT
15	TRBV5-5	.	TRBJ2-7	CASSLVGGGGYEQYF	TGTGCCAGCAGCTTGGTAGGGGGAGGGGGCTACGAGCAGTACTTC
14	TRBV4-1	.	TRBJ2-4	CASSQGHAKNIQYF	TGCGCCAGCAGCCAAGGACATGCCAAAAACATTCAGTACTTC
14	TRBV19	TRBD1	TRBJ2-5	CASSTGGLGETQYF	TGTGCCAGCTCGACAGGGGGCTTAGGGGAGACCCAGTACTTC
15	TRBV5-5	.	TRBJ2-7	CASSLSGGSGYEQYF	TGTGCCAGCAGCTTGAGTGGGGGCTCTGGGTACGAGCAGTACTTC
15	TRBV7-2	TRBD1	TRBJ1-1	CASTQGAFGGTEAFF	TGTGCCAGCACCCAGGGGGCCTTCGGAGGGACTGAAGCTTTCTTT
14	TRBV9	TRBD1	TRBJ1-6	CASSAPGQGPTLHF	TGTGCCAGCAGCGCCCCGGGACAGGGCCCTACCCTCCACTTT
15	TRBV6-5	TRBD1	TRBJ1-1	CASSYRGTGGTEAFF	TGTGCCAGCAGTTACCGGGGGACAGGGGGCACTGAAGCTTTCTTT